The TCR beta chain described here comes from a study of T cell changes during pregnancy in multiple sclerosis. Sequencing was performed with immunoSEQ multiplex PCR; in TCRdb, only in-frame clones are kept and a portion is missing. The sample contains roughly 90,000 clones, approximately 89% of which appear only once. This receptor was obtained from a female donor with multiple sclerosis, enrolled in a pregnancy study. Sequenced here: peripheral blood, sampled before pregnancy.

The CDR3 nucleotides read TGTGCCAGCAGCTTCGGTCCCCAGGACAGGGTGAGCAATCAGCCCCAGCATTTT. Translating gives CASSFGPQDRVSNQPQHF. V is TRBV5-8 and J is TRBJ1-5; 8 nucleotides align to TRBD1. V shed 2 bases, J shed 1 base, and the junction held 11 bases outside the gene matches. The CDR3 is made up of 18 amino acids. Germline V CDR1 and CDR2: SGHTS, YDEGEE.